The 6 T cell receptor beta chains given below trace back to one sample, sequenced in a study of tumor and adjacent non-tumor tissue in lung cancer. Three rounds of nested PCR, following a modified ARM-PCR protocol, produced the TCRbeta library. MiXCR was run by TCRdb on the multiplex PCR reads, yielding one entry per CDR3 protein. The sample consists of about 200,000 distinct CDR3 sequences, about 76% of them appearing once. This sample's RNA came from whole unsorted tissue. Material: lung tumor tissue. These receptors were taken from a man between 60 and 70 years old with non-small cell lung cancer.

Points on this clonotype: This CDR3 fails to terminate in the conserved phenylalanine or tryptophan, so it likely reflects a read error. The genes are TRBV11-2 and TRBJ1-3, with D unclear. Trimming shortened V by 6 bases and J by 8 bases, and 17 bases separated the two germline ends. The germline gives CDR1 SGHAT, CDR2 FQNNGV. The CDR3 is 14 residues long. CDR3 bases: TGTGCCAGCAGGCCTGGTCCGGCCTGGGACACCATATATTCT. It codes for CASRPGPAWDTIYS.

CDR3 amino acids: CASSLGYGNSEAFF. CDR3 nucleotide sequence: TGTGCCAGCAGCTTGGGGTACGGGAATAGTGAAGCTTTCTTT. The rearrangement joins TRBV11-3 to TRBJ1-1; D is ambiguous. CDR3 length: 14 residues. V lost 3 bases and J lost 7, with 15 bases in between. Looked up from germline, CDR1 is SGHNT and CDR2 is YENEEA.

As concerns this clonotype: Given a much more abundant clone one base away, this may be a read error. This chain links TRBV10-1 with TRBJ2-7; 7 bases are shared with TRBD1. Trimming cost V 6 bases and J 1 base; bases outside gene matches: 6. CDR1 and CDR2 from the germline V gene are WNHNN and SYGVQD (reference sequence). The CDR3 is made up of 14 amino acids. Here the CDR3 reads CASSRDSASYEQYF. The CDR3 nucleotides read TGCGCCAGCAGCCGGGACAGCGCTTCCTACGAGCAGTACTTC.

A word on this clonotype: A much more abundant neighbour one base away suggests this may be a read error. The chain couples TRBV29-1 to TRBJ2-7; TRBD1 aligns across 7 bases. There are 12 residues in the CDR3. J lost 6 bases, V lost 6 bases, and 8 bases had no gene match. From germline, CDR1 is SQVTM and CDR2 ANQGSEA. The CDR3 nucleotides are TGCAGCGTACCGCTCGGACAGGTCGAGCAGTACTTC. It specifies CSVPLGQVEQYF.

The rearrangement links TRBV20-1 to TRBJ1-6, with D possibly matching TRBD1 (5 bases). Germline V gene lookup returns CDR1 DFQATT and CDR2 SNEGSKA (reference sequence). Trimming took off 1 base at V and 7 bases at J, with 14 bases between the two ends. This CDR3 spans 15 amino acids. The CDR3 DNA reads as TGCAGTGCTAGAGCCCCGCCAGGGTCGAATTCACCCCTCCACTTT. This translates into CSARAPPGSNSPLHF.

For this clonotype: The conserved phenylalanine or tryptophan is not found at the CDR3 terminus, so this likely reflects a read error. The chain combines TRBV11-2 with TRBJ2-7; 8 bases are shared with TRBD2. There are 13 residues in the CDR3. Germline V gene lookup returns CDR1 SGHAT and CDR2 FQNNGV. J lost 3 bases, V lost 6 bases, and 4 bases had no gene match. The CDR3 region is CASRRGVFYEQYS. The CDR3 nucleotides read TGTGCCAGCAGGCGGGGGGTCTTCTACGAGCAGTACTCC.